The rows below give T cell receptor beta chains drawn from one sample of a study of T cells after yellow fever vaccination. From the 5' RACE reads, TCRdb called clonotypes with MiXCR, one entry per CDR3 protein. This sample has roughly 250,000 distinct CDR3 sequences, with approximately 12% found just once. The sample consisted of CD4+ T cells sorted from PBMCs, taken 45 days after the yellow fever booster vaccination. The receptors come from a man younger than 40 who received the YFV17D yellow fever vaccine. CDR3s include the opening cysteine and the closing phenylalanine or tryptophan. A D gene is named only where the DNA matches it firmly. Some rows have no size entry. The others give once, few or many, or a class for an expanded clone.

DNA,CDR3,V,D,J,size
TGCGCCAGCAGCAGGGGCGCAGGAGAAAAACTGTTTTTT,CASSRGAGEKLFF,TRBV5-1,NA,TRBJ1-4,NA
TGCGCCAGCAGCGATGGAGGTAGCAATCAGCCCCAGCATTTT,CASSDGGSNQPQHF,TRBV5-1,NA,TRBJ1-5,few
TGTGCCAGCTCACTCGGGGACAGGGGTCACTACGAGCAGTACTTC,CASSLGDRGHYEQYF,TRBV18,TRBD1,TRBJ2-7,NA
TGTGCCACCAGCAGAGATCTAGGGCTAGCGGGAGATTATTTT,CATSRDLGLAGDYF,TRBV15,TRBD2,TRBJ2-3,NA
TGCAGTGCCCCTGTTAGCGGGAGGGCCTCGTACGAGCAGTACTTC,CSAPVSGRASYEQYF,TRBV20-1,TRBD2,TRBJ2-7,few
TGTGCCAGCAGCTTATTATTCCGACTAGCGGGAGGAGGAGCGGGCACAGATACGCAGTATTTT,CASSLLFRLAGGGAGTDTQYF,TRBV11-2,TRBD2,TRBJ2-3,few
TGTGCCAGCAGCAAAGGTCTCGAACGAAGGCCTCGAATGGGTGAGCAGTTCTTC,CASSKGLERRPRMGEQFF,TRBV21-1,NA,TRBJ2-1,few
TGTGCCATCAGGGGGGGTGGACAAGGCTACACCTTC,CAIRGGGQGYTF,TRBV10-3,NA,TRBJ1-2,NA
TGCGCCAGCAGCCAAGCACTAGCGTTGAGCTCCTACAATGAGCAGTTCTTC,CASSQALALSSYNEQFF,TRBV4-3,TRBD2,TRBJ2-1,few
TGTGCCAGCAGCGTACCGGGACAGGGGTACGAGCAGTACTTC,CASSVPGQGYEQYF,TRBV7-9,TRBD1,TRBJ2-7,many
TGTGCCAGCAGTATACCCCCGGGCACCGGGGAGCTGTTTTTT,CASSIPPGTGELFF,TRBV6-2/TRBV6-3,NA,TRBJ2-2,few
TGTGCCAGCAGCGTAGGAGGCTTAGCTAACGAGCAGTACTTC,CASSVGGLANEQYF,TRBV9,NA,TRBJ2-7,NA
TGCAGTGCTTACGGGACTAGCGGGAAGAACATTCAGTACTTC,CSAYGTSGKNIQYF,TRBV20-1,TRBD2,TRBJ2-4,NA
TGTGCCAGCTTCCGGATGAACACTGAAGCTTTCTTT,CASFRMNTEAFF,TRBV18,NA,TRBJ1-1,NA
TGCGCCAGCAGCACGGAACTAGCGGGAGGGGTTACGCAGTATTTT,CASSTELAGGVTQYF,TRBV5-1,TRBD2,TRBJ2-3,NA
TGTGCCAGCAGCGTAGGCCCAGACCACAATGAGCAGTTCTTC,CASSVGPDHNEQFF,TRBV9,NA,TRBJ2-1,NA
TGTGCCATCAGTGGGATTGGTAGGGAGTACACAGATACGCAGTATTTT,CAISGIGREYTDTQYF,TRBV10-3,NA,TRBJ2-3,few
TGTGCCTGGATCAGAGACACCCAAGAGACCCAGTACTTC,CAWIRDTQETQYF,TRBV30,NA,TRBJ2-5,few
TGTGCCAGCAGAAGGACTAGCGGGAGGGGAGAGCAGTTCTTC,CASRRTSGRGEQFF,TRBV12-3/TRBV12-4,TRBD2,TRBJ2-1,few
TGTGCCAGCAGCGAGAATCAACAGGGATTAGAGACCCAGTACTTC,CASSENQQGLETQYF,TRBV2,NA,TRBJ2-5,NA
TGTGCCAGCAGGGGACAGGGGGTTGGGGAGACCCAGTACTTC,CASRGQGVGETQYF,TRBV10-3,TRBD1,TRBJ2-5,NA
TGTGCCAGCAGTCAGGGCACAAGGGGCAATCTCTATGGCTACACCTTC,CASSQGTRGNLYGYTF,TRBV5-4,NA,TRBJ1-2,once
TGCAGCGTTTTAGACTGGGGACGCTACGAGCAGTACTTC,CSVLDWGRYEQYF,TRBV29-1,NA,TRBJ2-7,many
TGTGCCAGTAGAAAGACTCCTCTTAGTATCTACGAGCAGTACTTC,CASRKTPLSIYEQYF,TRBV19,NA,TRBJ2-7,few
TGTGCCAGCAGCTTAGTTTCGCGGAGCGGGAGGGCCGGCAATGAGCAGTTCTTC,CASSLVSRSGRAGNEQFF,TRBV11-2,TRBD2,TRBJ2-1,NA